The 3 T cell receptor beta chains below come from one sample, sequenced in a study of shared clonotypes between healthy human individuals. Produced via immunoSEQ multiplex PCR; TCRdb's table is partial and in-frame only. Of about 2 million clones in the sample, less than 95% are singletons; the top ten hold roughly 1.1%. Naive CD8 cells were CD45RO-negative, positively selected for CCR7, excluding terminally differentiated effector memory CD45RA+ cells. The specimen sequenced was naive CD8+ T cells sorted from blood. The source of these receptors is a man younger than 35 in good health.

With regard to this clone: In the same sample, other DNA sequences code for this CDR3. The V gene is TRBV4-1, the J gene TRBJ2-7; no reliable D call. This CDR3 has 11 amino acids. Trimming left V 0 bases short and J 6 bases short, with 3 bases between. Germline CDR1 and CDR2: MGHRA and YSYEKL. The CDR3 sequence: CASSQEAEQYF. CDR3 DNA: TGCGCCAGCAGCCAAGAGGCCGAGCAGTACTTC.

The chain employs TRBV7-9 and TRBJ1-4; tentatively, D is TRBD1 (5 bases). Germline V gene data show CDR1 as SEHNR and CDR2 as FQNEAQ (reference sequence). The CDR3 is 18 amino acids. V was cut by 4 bases and J by 3 bases, with 21 bases left in between. CDR3 amino acids: CASSYTTVTRASNEKLFF. The CDR3, as DNA: TGTGCCAGCAGCTATACGACAGTTACAAGGGCTTCTAATGAAAAACTGTTTTTT.

The chain combines TRBV9 with TRBJ1-2; the D is unclear. Germline CDR1 SGDLS, CDR2 YYNGEE. The length of the CDR3 is 14 residues. V was cut by 0 bases and J by 4 bases, with 10 bases left in between. CDR3: CASSVGVELYGYTF. CDR3 coding DNA: TGTGCCAGCAGCGTAGGGGTAGAACTCTATGGCTACACCTTC.